This entry lists 20 T cell receptor beta chains sequenced from one sample in a study of glioma-infiltrating T cells. The iRepertoire nested amplicon-rescue multiplex PCR amplified TCR alpha and beta CDR3s from RNA. TCRdb used MiXCR to reprocess the multiplex PCR reads, holding one entry per CDR3 protein. Counted here are about 140,000 distinct CDR3 sequences, 39% occurring once; the ten biggest clones make up around 18%. The specimen sequenced was glioma tissue, nonneoplastic brain tissue, or PBMCs (not recorded which). These receptors all stem from a human donor with low-grade glioma or glioblastoma, undergoing nonglioma brain surgery, or in good health (not recorded which).

CDR3 residues: CASSLGSRLAQHF. For the CDR3, the DNA is TGTGCCAGCAGCCTAGGCTCCCGTTTAGCCCAGCATTTT. J is TRBJ1-5 and V is TRBV6-2 or TRBV6-3; D uncertain. Germline CDR1 and CDR2: MNHEY and SVGEGT. V lost 6 bases and J lost 11, with 17 bases in between. This CDR3 has 13 amino acids.

This clonotype has more than one count but fewer than ten. V is TRBV10-2 and J is TRBJ2-7, with a possible D match to TRBD1 (5 bases). Germline CDR1 is WSHSY and CDR2 is SAAADI. The CDR3 is made up of 13 amino acids. Deletions cut 3 bases from V and 2 bases from J, with 8 bases between. Here the CDR3 reads CASSDQGPYEQYF. DNA for the CDR3: TGCGCCAGCAGTGATCAGGGTCCCTACGAGCAGTACTTC.

This clonotype has just a few counts. The chain employs TRBV20-1 and TRBJ2-3, with D possibly being TRBD1 or TRBD2 (6 bases each). The germline V and J ends were trimmed by 4 bases and 5 bases, with 13 bases remaining between them. CDR3 length: 13 amino acids. The germline V gene has CDR1 DFQATT and CDR2 SNEGSKA (reference sequence). CDR3 DNA: TGCAGTGCTAAGCTAGGGGGAGGAGATACGCAGTATTTT. Encoded protein: CSAKLGGGDTQYF.

The gene calls are TRBV24-1 and TRBJ2-5; no definite D call. Trimming cost V 9 bases and J 4 bases, with 11 bases left between them. The CDR3 length is 12 residues. CDR1 KGHDR and CDR2 SFDVKD come from the germline V gene. The CDR3 nucleotides are TGTGCCACCGCCTCTATAGGAGAGACCCAGTACTTC. Residues: CATASIGETQYF.

This chain connects TRBV6-5 to TRBJ1-1; no clear D. CDR1 and CDR2 (germline): MNHEY, SVGAGI. V lost 5 bases and J lost 2, with 12 bases in between. The CDR3 runs to 14 residues. The CDR3 nucleotides read TGTGCCAGCAGTGACGAGGGATCAAACACTGAAGCTTTCTTT. This encodes CASSDEGSNTEAFF.

This clonotype was recorded a few times. This chain's CDR3 is CASSERINTEAFF. DNA of the CDR3: TGTGCCAGCAGCGAACGGATTAACACTGAAGCTTTCTTT. V and J are TRBV7-2 and TRBJ1-1; D is uncertain. In germline, CDR1 is SGHTA, CDR2 FQGNSA. V gave up 5 bases and J gave up 2 bases, with 9 bases separating them. The CDR3 totals 13 residues.

The table lists this clonotype with a few counts. The chain's CDR3 is CASSPIYSGTKNEQFF. CDR3 bases: TGTGCCAGCAGTCCAATCTACTCCGGGACTAAAAATGAGCAGTTCTTC. The chain is built from TRBV27 and TRBJ2-1; TRBD2 agrees at 7 bases. With V trimmed by 5 bases and J by 7 bases, 14 bases remained unmatched. This CDR3 has 16 residues. CDR1 and CDR2 (germline): MNHEY, SMNVEV (reference sequence).

The chain couples TRBV7-3 to TRBJ2-5; 8 bases agree with TRBD2. CDR3 size: 14 residues. Per the germline V gene, CDR1 is SGHTA and CDR2 is FQGTGA. V lost 3 bases and J lost 5; bases outside the gene matches: 5. CDR3 sequence reads: CASSLGTRSETQYF. The CDR3 DNA reads TGTGCCAGCAGCTTGGGGACTAGATCCGAGACCCAGTACTTC.

The chain has TRBV6-2 or TRBV6-3 and TRBJ2-1; TRBD2 matches 10 bases. The V and J ends lost 6 bases and 4 bases, in that order; junction bases with no gene match: 6. Germline V gene lookup returns CDR1 MNHEY and CDR2 SVGEGT. The CDR3 length is 15 residues. The CDR3 DNA is TGTGCCAGCAGGCGAAGCGGGGGGGTATACAATGAGCAGTTCTTC. This gives the protein CASRRSGGVYNEQFF.

A few counts support this clonotype. The CDR3 sequence is CASSPGINTEAFF. CDR3 coding DNA: TGTGCCAGCAGTCCCGGGATCAACACTGAAGCTTTCTTT. The V gene is TRBV12-3 or TRBV12-4, the J gene TRBJ1-1; no reliable D call. CDR3 size: 13 residues. The V end was cut by 5 bases, the J end by 2 bases, with 9 bases between.

There are a few counts of this clonotype. The junction does not match germline at one end; this may be a read error. This sequence joins TRBV7-9 and TRBJ1-2, with 8 bases matching TRBD1. Per germline, CDR1 SEHNR and CDR2 FQNEAQ (reference sequence). The CDR3 extends over 13 amino acids. The CDR3 is CARSLVIGQGITF. DNA of the CDR3: TGTGCCCGCAGCTTAGTAATAGGACAGGGAATCACCTTC. Using reference TRBV7-9 and TRBJ1-2 for the parts outside the CDR3, the full variable domain is DTGVSQNPRHKITKRGQNVTFRCDPISEHNRLYWYRQTLGQGPEFLTYFQNEAQLEKSRLLSDRFSAERPKGSFSTLEIQRTEQGDSAMYLCARSLVIGQGITFGSGTRLTVV.

This rearrangement joins TRBV2 to TRBJ1-5; no reliable D call. The CDR3 extends over 14 amino acids. Trimming pared 2 bases from V and 0 bases from J, leaving 5 bases between. Looked up from germline, CDR1 is SNHLY and CDR2 is FYNNEI. CDR3 sequence: CASSESDSNQPQHF. The CDR3 region has the DNA TGTGCCAGCAGTGAATCCGATAGCAATCAGCCCCAGCATTTT.

This chain joins TRBV28 and TRBJ2-3, with 11 bases fitting TRBD2. CDR1 is MDHEN, CDR2 SYDVKM, per germline. After removal of 6 bases from V and 11 bases from J, the junction contained 10 bases not matched to a gene. The length of the CDR3 is 14 residues. The CDR3 bases are TGTGCCAGCAGGCCGGGACTAGCGGAAGGAGTGCAGTATTTT. Translating gives CASRPGLAEGVQYF.

The J gene is TRBJ2-6, the V gene TRBV7-2; D unresolved. CDR1 and CDR2 from the germline V gene are SGHTA and FQGNSA. V dropped 0 bases and J dropped 2 bases, with 5 bases sitting between them. CDR3 length: 15 amino acids. CDR3 sequence reads: CASSLALAGANVLTF. The CDR3 coding sequence is TGTGCCAGCAGCTTAGCGCTAGCTGGGGCCAACGTCCTGACTTTC.

A few counts support this clonotype. The chain recombines TRBV7-2 with TRBJ2-1; no definite D call. CDR1 is SGHTA, CDR2 FQGNSA, per germline. The length of the CDR3 is 15 residues. Trimming left V 8 bases short and J 4 bases short, with 18 bases between. CDR3 sequence reads: CASCLMELVYNEQFF. In DNA form, the CDR3 reads TGTGCCAGCTGCCTGATGGAGCTGGTATACAATGAGCAGTTCTTC.

The genes are TRBV6-2 or TRBV6-3 and TRBJ1-5; D gene unclear. Germline V lookup: CDR1 MNHEY, CDR2 SVGEGT. The CDR3 length is 13 residues. V dropped 7 bases and J dropped 3 bases, with 10 bases sitting between them. CDR3 in amino acids: CASTDLPNQPQHF. Written as DNA, the CDR3 is TGTGCCAGCACCGACCTACCCAATCAGCCCCAGCATTTT.

The chain is built from TRBV28 and TRBJ1-2; the match to TRBD1 covers 8 bases. J was trimmed by 2 bases and V by 5 bases; bases with no gene match: 7. There are 15 residues in the CDR3. The germline gives CDR1 MDHEN, CDR2 SYDVKM. The CDR3 loop reads CASSTRQGRNYGYTF. The CDR3 DNA follows: TGTGCCAGCAGTACCAGACAGGGGAGGAACTATGGCTACACCTTC.

CDR3 sequence reads: CASSPTGVTNEKLFF. The CDR3 DNA sequence: TGTGCCAGCAGTCCTACAGGGGTAACTAATGAAAAACTGTTTTTT. This rearrangement joins TRBV27 to TRBJ1-4; 7 bases are a match to TRBD1. The germline CDR1 and CDR2 sequences are MNHEY and SMNVEV (reference sequence). The CDR3 length is 15 residues. The trim removed 5 bases at V and 1 base at J, leaving 4 bases unmatched.

The genes are TRBV20-1 and TRBJ2-3; perhaps TRBD2 as D (6 bases). Germline V CDR1 and CDR2: DFQATT, SNEGSKA (reference sequence). V shed 3 bases and J shed 1 base, with 17 bases lying between them. The CDR3 is 16 amino acids. Here the CDR3 reads CSASRLSERGTDTQYF. DNA of the CDR3: TGCAGTGCTAGTCGTTTGTCGGAGCGGGGCACAGATACGCAGTATTTT.

This clonotype turned up a few times. J is TRBJ2-5 and V is TRBV28; 14 bases align to TRBD2. V lost 5 bases to trimming and J lost 5 bases; unmatched junction nucleotides: 13. The CDR3 runs to 18 residues. Germline CDR1 reads MDHEN; CDR2 reads SYDVKM. The CDR3 is CASSGTRLAGGPEETQYF. The CDR3, as DNA: TGTGCCAGCAGTGGCACCCGACTAGCGGGAGGGCCCGAGGAGACCCAGTACTTC.